These 17 T cell receptor beta chains share one sample of origin, sequenced in a study of shared clonotypes between healthy human individuals. Generated by immunoSEQ multiplex PCR, the TCRdb table keeps only in-frame clones and is missing some. The sample has 490,000 or so clones; 79% are singletons. Sequencing used PBMCs. The receptors shown here come from a woman aged 40-49 years in good health. Some clones in this sample may be carry-over from other donors' samples.

The chain is built from TRBV30 and TRBJ2-1, with 7 bases that match TRBD1. The CDR3 totals 15 residues. With V trimmed by 2 bases and J by 4 bases, 8 bases remained unmatched. The V gene's germline CDR1 is GTSNPN and CDR2 SVGIG (reference sequence). The CDR3 coding sequence is TGTGCCTGGAGTAGGGGACAGAGGCTTTACAATGAGCAGTTCTTC. It encodes CAWSRGQRLYNEQFF.

This clone was observed many times. The V call is TRBV13, the J call TRBJ2-1, with 12 nucleotides matching TRBD2. J was trimmed by 7 bases and V by 4 bases; bases with no gene match: 5. From germline, CDR1 is PRHDT and CDR2 FYEKMQ (reference sequence). The CDR3 contains 15 residues. The CDR3 reads CASSYTGTSGNEQFF. The CDR3 DNA sequence: TGTGCCAGCAGCTACACCGGGACTAGCGGGAATGAGCAGTTCTTC.

This rearrangement joins TRBV19 to TRBJ2-2; 10 bases line up with TRBD1. Unmatched junction bases numbered 12, after V lost 7 bases and J lost 7 bases. The CDR3 covers 16 residues. Germline CDR1 LNHDA, CDR2 SQIVND (reference sequence). The CDR3 nucleotides are TGTGCCAGTACGAAGGGGACAGGGGTATTAAGCGGGGAGCTGTTTTTT. Its translation is CASTKGTGVLSGELFF.

The rearrangement joins TRBV27 to TRBJ1-2; D is uncertain. The CDR3 spans 14 residues. CDR1 and CDR2 (germline): MNHEY, SMNVEV (reference sequence). Trimming took 2 bases from V and 5 from J, leaving 12 bases between them. CDR3 in amino acids: CASSLLPLRYGYTF. The CDR3 region has the DNA TGTGCCAGCAGTTTACTCCCATTGCGGTATGGCTACACCTTC.

This clone was seen a few times. The V call is TRBV5-1, the J call TRBJ1-1, with 7 nucleotides matching TRBD1. Germline lookup yields CDR1 SGHRS and CDR2 YFSETQ. This CDR3 has 15 amino acids. V shed 4 bases, J shed 0 bases, and the junction held 6 bases outside the gene matches. The CDR3 sequence is CASSGPGQMNTEAFF. The CDR3 nucleotides read TGCGCCAGCAGCGGCCCGGGACAGATGAACACTGAAGCTTTCTTT.

V is TRBV18 and J is TRBJ2-3; D may be TRBD2 (6 bases). The V gene's germline CDR1 is KGHSH and CDR2 LQKENI. This CDR3 comprises 16 residues. V was clipped by 4 bases and J by 0 bases, with 14 bases between them. CDR3: CASSLERRGSTDTQYF. Written as DNA, the CDR3 is TGTGCCAGCTCACTGGAGCGGAGGGGTAGCACAGATACGCAGTATTTT. Together with reference TRBV18 and TRBJ2-3, the CDR3 gives the full variable domain: NAGVMQNPRHLVRRRGQEARLRCSPMKGHSHVYWYRQLPEEGLKFMVYLQKENIIDESGMPKERFSAEFPKEGPSILRIQQVVRGDSAAYFCASSLERRGSTDTQYFGPGTRLTVL.

This clone was seen a handful of times. This sequence joins TRBV4-2 and TRBJ2-5; 10 bases are shared with TRBD2. The V gene end was trimmed by 4 bases and the J gene end by 1 base; junction bases not matched to a gene: 3. The length of the CDR3 is 15 residues. CDR1 is LGHNA and CDR2 is YNFKEQ in the germline V gene. The CDR3 DNA reads TGTGCCAGCAGCCCGCAGCGGGAGGGCCAAGAGACCCAGTACTTC. It codes for CASSPQREGQETQYF.

V is TRBV27 and J is TRBJ1-5, with TRBD1 as a possible D gene (6 bases). Trimming took 5 bases from V and 7 from J, leaving 12 bases between them. Germline loops: CDR1 MNHEY, CDR2 SMNVEV (reference sequence). The CDR3 has 13 residues. The CDR3 sequence is CASSVQGFQPQHF. CDR3 in DNA: TGTGCCAGCAGTGTACAGGGTTTCCAGCCCCAGCATTTT.

Turning to this clone: The sample holds other DNA sequences that translate to the same CDR3. This chain connects TRBV11-2 to TRBJ1-1; 9 nucleotides match TRBD1. Germline V gene lookup returns CDR1 SGHAT and CDR2 FQNNGV. With V trimmed by 4 bases and J by 5 bases, 2 bases remained unmatched. CDR3 size: 13 residues. The chain's CDR3 is CASSSDRGTEAFF. For the CDR3, the DNA is TGTGCCAGCAGCTCGGACAGGGGAACTGAAGCTTTCTTT.

This chain connects TRBV6-6 to TRBJ2-7; TRBD2 aligns across 11 bases. Germline V lookup: CDR1 MNHNY, CDR2 SVGAGI (reference sequence). The CDR3 extends over 15 amino acids. J was trimmed by 1 base and V by 8 bases; bases with no gene match: 7. In nucleotides, the CDR3 is TGTGCCAGCGAAGGAACTAGCGGGAGTTCCTACGAGCAGTACTTC. Its translation: CASEGTSGSSYEQYF.

The V and J genes are TRBV5-1 and TRBJ2-2, with 9 bases identical to TRBD2. The germline CDR1 and CDR2 sequences are SGHRS and YFSETQ. This CDR3 is 18 amino acids long. With 1 base clipped from V and 1 base from J, the junction kept 8 bases outside the gene matches. The CDR3 DNA reads as TGCGCCAGCAGCTTGAGGCGGGAGGGCCTTTGGAACACCGGGGAGCTGTTTTTT. It translates to CASSLRREGLWNTGELFF.

CDR3 loop: CASSVEGAFGNTIYF. The CDR3, as DNA: TGTGCCAGCAGCGTAGAGGGGGCGTTTGGAAACACCATATATTTT. This chain joins TRBV9 and TRBJ1-3; 7 nucleotides match TRBD1. V trimming: 0 bases; J trimming: 3 bases; junction bases outside the gene matches: 3. CDR1 and CDR2 (germline): SGDLS, YYNGEE. The CDR3 covers 15 residues.

The chain couples TRBV19 to TRBJ1-2; TRBD1 is a possible D gene (6 bases). CDR1 and CDR2 (germline): LNHDA, SQIVND (reference sequence). The V gene lost 5 bases and the J gene lost 4 bases, with 8 bases spanning the gap. The CDR3 is made up of 12 amino acids. CDR3 amino acids: CASSWTAYGYTF. CDR3 in DNA: TGTGCCAGTAGTTGGACAGCCTATGGCTACACCTTC.

The gene calls are TRBV6-1 and TRBJ1-4, with no clear D. Germline V CDR1 and CDR2: MNHNS, SASEGT. The CDR3 totals 13 residues. V dropped 3 bases and J dropped 8 bases, with 10 bases sitting between them. CDR3: CASSETLGEKLFF. CDR3 DNA: TGTGCCAGCAGTGAGACTTTGGGGGAAAAACTGTTTTTT.

This clone was seen a handful of times. V is TRBV4-1 and J is TRBJ1-1, with D unresolved. V was cut by 0 bases and J by 0 bases, with 5 bases left in between. Germline V CDR1 and CDR2: MGHRA, YSYEKL. The CDR3 has 14 residues. The CDR3 DNA reads as TGCGCCAGCAGCCAAGATAAACTGAACACTGAAGCTTTCTTT. Translation: CASSQDKLNTEAFF.

In DNA, the CDR3 is TGCAGCGTTGCGGTGGGTTCCTACGAGCAGTACTTC. This sequence encodes CSVAVGSYEQYF. J is TRBJ2-5 and V is TRBV29-1; D ambiguous. The end of the DNA fits TRBJ2-7 better, so the J call may be wrong. The CDR3 consists of 12 residues. Per the germline V gene, CDR1 is SQVTM and CDR2 is ANQGSEA.

The table lists this clone with a few counts. The gene calls are TRBV5-1 and TRBJ2-3, with D perhaps given as TRBD1 or TRBD2 (6 bases each). V lost 0 bases to trimming and J lost 2 bases, with 13 bases between them. The CDR3 has 16 amino acids. Germline values: CDR1 SGHRS, CDR2 YFSETQ. The CDR3 is CASSLEGGAVTDTQYF. In DNA, the CDR3 is TGCGCCAGCAGCTTGGAGGGGGGAGCGGTCACAGATACGCAGTATTTT.